The source of this T cell receptor beta chain is a study of T-cell memory formation after mild COVID-19. Background on the study: Largely, the TCR clusters proved donor specific.

The V end lost 5 bases, the J end lost 1 base, and 11 bases lay between the germline ends. The CDR3 loop spans 14 amino acids. The germline CDR1 and CDR2 sequences are SEHNR and FQNEAQ (reference sequence). Study results and limitations: Mainly in CM and EM were contracting CD4+ clones; CD8+ were in EMRA. In pre-infection memory, a portion of responding clones appeared, which suggested that cross-reactive memory joined.

This clonotype was recorded a few times. Its target is not known. MiXCR, run by TCRdb on the 5' RACE reads, gives a single entry per CDR3 protein. The sample lists fewer than 350,000 distinct CDR3 sequences; roughly 18% were seen once. The rearrangement joins TRBV7-9 to TRBJ2-5, with unresolved D. The TCR sequence derives from a man aged 18 to 30 who had mild COVID-19 (a few samples of this study predate the infection). Cell type and time point are not known. The sequenced material came from PBMCs or a T cell subset sorted from them (not recorded which). The CDR3 sequence is CASSAHRSQETQYF. CDR3 in DNA: TGTGCCAGCAGCGCTCACCGATCCCAAGAGACCCAGTACTTC.